The text below deals with one TCR beta chain. The data originate from a study of blood T cells in healthy people across ages. Study at large: Per two T cells, about one barcoded beta molecule was captured through template switching.

A J-beta primer mix and a sample-barcoded 5' primer were used in a second PCR of about 7 to 12 cycles. CDR3-containing paired-end reads numbered at least 2.5 million in each sample. Via MiXCR, TCRdb re-called the 5' RACE reads, giving one row per CDR3 protein. The sample contains 1.5 million to 2 million distinct CDR3 sequences, 28% of which appear only once. The germline gives CDR1 SGHTA, CDR2 FQGTGA. This CDR3 has 15 residues. V was pared by 6 bases and J by 3 bases, with 7 bases of the junction left unmatched. Material: blood. The receptor comes from a woman aged 25-40 years in good health. This rearrangement joins TRBV7-3 to TRBJ2-1; 8 nucleotides align to TRBD2. CDR3 bases: TGTGCCAGCAGTGCCCAAGCGGGAGTCTACAATGAGCAGTTCTTC. The encoded protein is CASSAQAGVYNEQFF.